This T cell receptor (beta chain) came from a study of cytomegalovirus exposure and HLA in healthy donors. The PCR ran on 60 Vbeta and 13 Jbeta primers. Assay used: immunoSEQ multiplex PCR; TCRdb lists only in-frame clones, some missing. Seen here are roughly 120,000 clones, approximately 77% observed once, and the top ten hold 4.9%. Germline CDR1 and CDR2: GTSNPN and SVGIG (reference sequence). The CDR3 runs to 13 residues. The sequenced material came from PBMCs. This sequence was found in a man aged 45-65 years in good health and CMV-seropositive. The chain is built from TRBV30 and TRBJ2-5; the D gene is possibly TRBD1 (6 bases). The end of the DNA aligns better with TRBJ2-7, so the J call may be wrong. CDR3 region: CAWRTGHSYEQYF. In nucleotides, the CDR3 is TGTGCCTGGAGGACAGGCCACTCCTACGAGCAGTACTTC.